These T cell receptor beta chains were read from a single sample in a study of cytomegalovirus exposure and HLA in healthy donors. Only in-frame clones appear in the TCRdb table, and some are missing; sequencing was by immunoSEQ multiplex PCR. Of more than 300,000 clones listed, 70% to 90% are singletons. The sample consisted of PBMCs. The source is a woman younger than 35 in good health and CMV-seronegative. CDR3s include the opening cysteine and the closing phenylalanine or tryptophan. The D gene is left open where the match is weak. The size of a clone is reported for some rows only, either as once, few or many, or as a class for expanded clones.

CDR3 protein	CDR3 DNA	D gene	clone size	V gene	J gene
CASSYRRESYEQYF	TGTGCCAGTAGTTATCGGCGGGAGTCCTACGAGCAGTACTTC	TRBD2	once	TRBV19	TRBJ2-7
CASSDQAGGPETQYF	TGTGCCAGCAGTGACCAAGCGGGGGGGCCGGAGACCCAGTACTTC	TRBD2	.	TRBV6-1	TRBJ2-5
CASGTEDGGYGYTF	TGTGCCAGCGGGACAGAGGATGGTGGCTATGGCTACACCTTC	TRBD1	.	TRBV27	TRBJ1-2
CASMAQGSNQPQHF	TGCGCCAGCATGGCCCAGGGGAGCAATCAGCCCCAGCATTTT	.	few	TRBV10-2	TRBJ1-5
CASRSSQGNQPQHF	TGTGCCAGCAGAAGCTCACAGGGAAATCAGCCCCAGCATTTT	.	once	TRBV27	TRBJ1-5
CALDRDNEQFF	TGTGCCCTAGACAGGGACAATGAGCAGTTCTTC	TRBD1	.	TRBV30	TRBJ2-1
CASSFEAGLTF	TGTGCCAGCAGCTTCGAAGCGGGTCTCACCTTC	.	few	TRBV5-6	TRBJ1-2
CASSPRNEAYGYTF	TGTGCCAGCAGTCCAAGAAATGAGGCCTATGGCTACACCTTC	.	.	TRBV27	TRBJ1-2
CASSLTGAGNTIYF	TGTGCCAGCAGCCTCACAGGGGCCGGAAACACCATATATTTT	TRBD1	.	TRBV7-2	TRBJ1-3
CASSRQGATEAFF	TGTGCCAGCAGCAGACAGGGGGCCACTGAAGCTTTCTTT	TRBD1	few	TRBV11-2	TRBJ1-1
CAGGSGGLHTIYF	TGTGCCGGGGGCTCAGGGGGCCTGCACACCATATATTTT	TRBD1	once	TRBV2	TRBJ1-3
CASSSSLGGEQYF	TGCGCCAGCAGCAGCTCACTCGGGGGCGAGCAGTACTTC	.	.	TRBV10-1	TRBJ2-7
CASSPSFRVNEAFF	TGTGCCAGCAGCCCAAGCTTCAGGGTCAATGAAGCTTTCTTT	.	.	TRBV5-4	TRBJ1-1
CASSRTGDQPQHF	TGTGCCAGCAGCCGGACAGGGGATCAGCCCCAGCATTTT	TRBD1	.	TRBV2	TRBJ1-5
CASRSGQGSIPGLTASYNEQFF	TGCGCCAGCAGATCGGGACAGGGATCTATTCCGGGACTAACGGCCTCCTACAATGAGCAGTTCTTC	TRBD1	.	TRBV5-1	TRBJ2-1
CASSRDSGIVTEAFF	TGTGCCAGCAGCCGTGACTCGGGGATCGTCACTGAAGCTTTCTTT	.	.	TRBV6-5	TRBJ1-1
CASSPATSGISYEQYF	TGTGCCAGCTCACCAGCCACTAGCGGGATCTCCTACGAGCAGTACTTC	TRBD2	.	TRBV18	TRBJ2-7
CASSSSGTLVDYEQYF	TGTGCCAGCAGCTCCAGCGGGACTCTCGTAGACTACGAGCAGTACTTC	TRBD2	.	TRBV28	TRBJ2-7
CASTFLGATNTEAFF	TGTGCCAGCACCTTCCTGGGGGCTACGAACACTGAAGCTTTCTTT	.	once	TRBV28	TRBJ1-1
CASSPDRLTEAFF	TGTGCCAGCTCTCCAGACAGACTCACTGAAGCTTTCTTT	.	.	TRBV18	TRBJ1-1
CASSLGAQNTEAFF	TGTGCCAGCAGCTTAGGAGCGCAGAACACTGAAGCTTTCTTT	.	.	TRBV7-3	TRBJ1-1
CASSPTGGAEYEQYF	TGTGCCAGCAGTCCCACAGGGGGCGCTGAGTACGAGCAGTACTTC	TRBD1	few	TRBV27	TRBJ2-7
CASSLGGSGAAYEQYF	TGCGCCAGCAGCTTGGGAGGTAGCGGGGCCGCCTACGAGCAGTACTTC	TRBD2	.	TRBV5-1	TRBJ2-7